Each of the 11 T cell receptor beta chains below was sequenced from the same sample in a study of T cells in Graves' hyperthyroidism and ophthalmopathy (dated by TCRdb to between 2017 and 2020). The library was produced with multiplex PCR. The run used an Illumina HiSeq 2000. The TCR beta CDR3 regions were amplified from RNA transcripts. A first-round RT-PCR of the TCR CDR3 used the HTBI primer set with the Qiagen OneStep RT-PCR kit. The raw public reads went through TCRdb reprocessing: fastp at Q25, MiXCR clone calling, in-frame beta chains kept. When rows share a CDR3 protein, they turn into one entry using the most common DNA and genes. For this sample the table gives about 290,000 distinct CDR3 sequences, of which around 13% were detected only once. The biggest ten clones account for approximately 7.9% of the sample. The specimen sequenced was blood. Receptor source: a woman in her forties with Graves' hyperthyroidism.

In this sample, this clonotype turned up a few times. The chain employs TRBV9 and TRBJ1-2; TRBD1 matches 7 bases. There are 12 residues in the CDR3. Germline V gives CDR1 SGDLS, CDR2 YYNGEE. Trimming took 2 bases from V and 9 from J; bases not matched to a gene: 4. CDR3 loop: CASSVQGDSYTF. CDR3 coding DNA: TGTGCCAGCAGCGTCCAGGGGGATAGCTACACCTTC.

CDR3 sequence reads: CASSVGGGRSTDTQYF. Here the CDR3 DNA reads TGTGCCAGCAGCGTAGGTGGCGGGCGGAGCACAGATACGCAGTATTTT. The rearrangement uses TRBV9 and TRBJ2-3, with D perhaps TRBD2 (5 bases). The CDR3 covers 16 residues. Trimming pared 0 bases from V and 0 bases from J, leaving 11 bases between. Germline lookup yields CDR1 SGDLS and CDR2 YYNGEE.

This clonotype was recorded many times. This chain links TRBV7-8 with TRBJ2-7, with unresolved D. CDR3 length: 13 amino acids. The V end lost 5 bases, the J end lost 2 bases, and 10 bases lay between the germline ends. CDR1 SGHVS and CDR2 FQNEAQ come from the germline V gene. The CDR3 coding sequence is TGTGCCAGCAGCCCCGACACAGCCTACGAGCAGTACTTC. It codes for CASSPDTAYEQYF. The complete variable domain, with remaining parts taken from reference TRBV7-8 and TRBJ2-7, reads GAGVSQSPRYKVAKRGQDVALRCDPISGHVSLFWYQQALGQGPEFLTYFQNEAQLDKSGLPSDRFFAERPEGSVSTLKIQRTQQEDSAVYLCASSPDTAYEQYFGPGTRLTVT.

This clonotype came up many times. This chain uses TRBV7-8 with TRBJ1-1; D remains unclear. With 5 bases removed from V and 0 bases from J, the gap between germline ends came to 10 bases. Germline CDR1 reads SGHVS; CDR2 reads FQNEAQ. The CDR3 has 14 residues. The CDR3 loop reads CASSGRRMNTEAFF. In DNA, the CDR3 is TGTGCCAGCAGCGGAAGACGTATGAACACTGAAGCTTTCTTT.

This chain connects TRBV18 to TRBJ2-5, with D perhaps TRBD2 (6 bases). The CDR3 spans 16 residues. V was shortened by 4 bases and J by 5 bases, with 20 bases between the two germline ends. Germline V gene data show CDR1 as KGHSH and CDR2 as LQKENI. In nucleotides, the CDR3 is TGTGCCAGCTCACAACTGGGGACTCTCATTGGGGAGACCCAGTACTTC. This encodes CASSQLGTLIGETQYF.

This clonotype occurred many times. V is TRBV7-8 and J is TRBJ1-1, with 7 bases fitting TRBD1. The germline V gene encodes CDR1 SGHVS and CDR2 FQNEAQ. CDR3 length: 15 residues. The V and J ends lost 3 bases and 1 base, in that order; junction bases with no gene match: 5. The DNA for the CDR3 is TGTGCCAGCAGCTTGCAGGGGGTTGGGAACACTGAAGCTTTCTTT. It translates to CASSLQGVGNTEAFF.

In this sample, this clonotype turned up many times. The rearrangement uses TRBV20-1 and TRBJ2-7; maybe TRBD2 (6 bases). Germline lookup yields CDR1 DFQATT and CDR2 SNEGSKA (reference sequence). The CDR3 has 13 amino acids. Trimming took 4 bases from V and 1 from J, leaving 11 bases between them. CDR3 in DNA: TGCAGTGCTACGGGAGAGGGGTCCTACGAGCAGTACTTC. Its translation is CSATGEGSYEQYF.

This clonotype was counted at least ten times. V gene TRBV6-1 combines with J gene TRBJ1-5, with TRBD1 matching over 7 bases. The length of the CDR3 is 16 residues. Germline V CDR1 and CDR2: MNHNS, SASEGT. Losses at the gene ends were 7 bases for V and 4 bases for J; bases not matched to a gene: 13. In DNA form, the CDR3 reads TGTGCCAGCACCCCGAAGGGGGCTTGGGGGAATCAGCCCCAGCATTTT. As protein: CASTPKGAWGNQPQHF.

There are a few counts of this clonotype. The chain uses TRBV20-1 and TRBJ2-1, with no clear D. The CDR3 runs 17 residues. The V end lost 3 bases, the J end lost 7 bases, and 25 bases lay between the germline ends. Germline V CDR1 and CDR2: DFQATT, SNEGSKA (reference sequence). This chain's CDR3 is CSASMAATIGFANEQFF. As DNA, the CDR3 is TGCAGTGCTAGCATGGCAGCTACAATAGGTTTCGCGAATGAGCAGTTCTTC.

V is TRBV7-9 and J is TRBJ2-7; TRBD1 might be the D (5 bases). V was clipped by 2 bases and J by 6 bases, with 14 bases between them. The CDR3 has 14 residues. The germline CDR1 and CDR2 sequences are SEHNR and FQNEAQ (reference sequence). CDR3 in amino acids: CASSLQDRVSEQYF. In DNA form, the CDR3 reads TGTGCCAGCAGCTTACAAGACAGAGTTTCCGAGCAGTACTTC.

This clonotype was counted ten times or more. This chain links TRBV6-6 with TRBJ1-2; D uncertain. The CDR3 consists of 13 residues. Trimming removed 2 bases at V and 1 base at J, with 5 bases between. CDR1 is MNHNY, CDR2 SVGAGI, per germline (reference sequence). The CDR3 nucleotides are TGTGCCAGCAGTTACGCGGGTAACTATGGCTACACCTTC. Amino acid sequence: CASSYAGNYGYTF.